This T cell receptor beta chain was sequenced for a study of response to subunit inactivated influenza vaccine. Study conclusions and caveats: T cells newly recruited by each seasonal influenza vaccination are few, the authors suggested.

Turning to this clonotype: Its antigen is unidentified.

TCRdb re-called the RT-PCR reads with MiXCR, one entry per CDR3 protein. Of some 300,000 distinct CDR3 sequences in the sample, 20% to 25% are singletons; the top ten hold under 13%. This sequence was found in a man aged 45 to 70 who received an inactivated influenza vaccine. The source material was PBMCs from blood, sampled 21 months after vaccination.

The CDR3 sequence is CASSQDSSGGLTQYF. The CDR3 bases are TGCGCCAGCAGCCAAGATAGTTCGGGGGGCCTAACGCAGTATTTT. The chain uses TRBV4-1 and TRBJ2-3, with a weak D call TRBD2 (7 bases). The CDR3 is 15 amino acids. Germline lookup yields CDR1 MGHRA and CDR2 YSYEKL. V lost 0 bases, J lost 9 bases, and 16 bases lay in between.